This TCR beta chain was obtained from a study of cytomegalovirus exposure and HLA in healthy donors. Germline V gene sequence: CDR1 SGHAT, CDR2 FQNNGV. This CDR3 is built from 15 residues. General study results and limits: After further analysis at a later stage, around 17,000 TCR beta sequences were associated with HLA alleles at 0.05 false discovery rate. Within an earlier analysis, most TCR beta V segments proved productive either about 87% or about 30% of the time. The study recorded 164 TCR beta chains that were cytomegalovirus-associated.

In the case of this clone: Its target is unknown.

13 Jbeta primers and 60 Vbeta primers were used for the PCR. Assay: immunoSEQ multiplex PCR; the TCRdb copy retains only in-frame clones and omits some. The sample records more than 60,000 clones, approximately 72% being singletons. This chain uses TRBV11-2 with TRBJ2-5, with 8 bases identical to TRBD1. The J call could be wrong; TRBJ2-7 is a better fit for the DNA end. The receptor's source is a woman aged 40 to 50 in good health and CMV-seropositive. Sequenced: PBMCs. The CDR3, as DNA: TGTGCCAGCAGCTTAGTTCAGGGGGCGGTCTACGAGCAGTACTTC. This translates into CASSLVQGAVYEQYF.